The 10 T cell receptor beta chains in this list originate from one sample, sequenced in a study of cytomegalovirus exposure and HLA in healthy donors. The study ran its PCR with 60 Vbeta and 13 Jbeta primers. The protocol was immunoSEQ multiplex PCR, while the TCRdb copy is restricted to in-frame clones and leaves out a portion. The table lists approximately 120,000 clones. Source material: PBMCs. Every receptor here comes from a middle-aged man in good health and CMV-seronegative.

CDR3: CSVGTGGQPQHF. CDR3 coding DNA: TGCAGCGTTGGGACAGGGGGGCAGCCCCAGCATTTT. This rearrangement joins TRBV29-1 to TRBJ1-5; 10 nucleotides match TRBD1. V dropped 4 bases and J dropped 7; count of bases not matched to a gene: 1. Germline CDR1 and CDR2: SQVTM and ANQGSEA. The CDR3 has 12 residues.

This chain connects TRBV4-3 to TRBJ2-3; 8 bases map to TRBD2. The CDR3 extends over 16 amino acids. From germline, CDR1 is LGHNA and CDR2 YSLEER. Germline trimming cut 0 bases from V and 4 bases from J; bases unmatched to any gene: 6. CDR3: CASSQEPAGVADTQYF. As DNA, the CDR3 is TGCGCCAGCAGCCAAGAACCAGCGGGAGTAGCAGATACGCAGTATTTT.

DNA for the CDR3: TGTGCCAGTAGTGTCGACAGGGGCACTTACAATGAGCAGTTCTTC. Residues: CASSVDRGTYNEQFF. This rearrangement joins TRBV19 to TRBJ2-1; TRBD1 matches at 8 bases. The V and J ends lost 5 bases and 4 bases, in that order; junction bases with no gene match: 7. The CDR3 has 15 amino acids. Germline values: CDR1 LNHDA, CDR2 SQIVND (reference sequence).

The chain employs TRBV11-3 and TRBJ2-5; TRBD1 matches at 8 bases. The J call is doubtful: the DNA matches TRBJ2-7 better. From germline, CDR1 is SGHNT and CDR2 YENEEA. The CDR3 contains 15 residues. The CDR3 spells CASSLLQGGYYEQYF. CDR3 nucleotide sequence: TGTGCCAGCAGCTTATTACAGGGGGGATATTACGAGCAGTACTTC.

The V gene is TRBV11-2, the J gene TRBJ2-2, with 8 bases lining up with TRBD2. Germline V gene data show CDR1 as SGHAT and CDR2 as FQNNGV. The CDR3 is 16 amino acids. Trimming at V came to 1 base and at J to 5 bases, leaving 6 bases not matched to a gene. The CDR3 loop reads CASSLGPGLETGELFF. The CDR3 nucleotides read TGTGCCAGCAGCTTAGGTCCGGGACTAGAAACCGGGGAGCTGTTTTTT.

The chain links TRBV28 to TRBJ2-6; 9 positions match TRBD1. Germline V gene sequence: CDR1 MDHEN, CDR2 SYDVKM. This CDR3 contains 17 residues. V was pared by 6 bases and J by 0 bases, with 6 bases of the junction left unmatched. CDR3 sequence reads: CASRSGTGRSGANVLTF. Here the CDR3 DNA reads TGTGCCAGCAGATCCGGGACAGGGCGCTCTGGGGCCAACGTCCTGACTTTC.

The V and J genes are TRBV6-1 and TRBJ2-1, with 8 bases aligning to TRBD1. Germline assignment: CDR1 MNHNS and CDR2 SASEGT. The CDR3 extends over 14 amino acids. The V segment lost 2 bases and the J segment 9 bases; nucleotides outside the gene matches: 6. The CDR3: CASSERTGYGEQFF. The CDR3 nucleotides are TGTGCCAGCAGTGAAAGGACAGGGTATGGTGAGCAGTTCTTC.

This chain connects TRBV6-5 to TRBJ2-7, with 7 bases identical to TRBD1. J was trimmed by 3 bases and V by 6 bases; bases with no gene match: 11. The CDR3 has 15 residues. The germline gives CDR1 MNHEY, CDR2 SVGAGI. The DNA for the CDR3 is TGTGCCAGCAGGGAACCGGGACAGTTCCTCTACGAGCAGTACTTC. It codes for CASREPGQFLYEQYF.

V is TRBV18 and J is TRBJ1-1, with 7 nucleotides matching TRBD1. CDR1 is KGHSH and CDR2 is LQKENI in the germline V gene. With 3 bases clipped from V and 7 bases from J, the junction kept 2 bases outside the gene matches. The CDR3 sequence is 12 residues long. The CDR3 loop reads CASSPRTGEAFF. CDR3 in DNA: TGTGCCAGCTCACCCCGGACAGGTGAAGCTTTCTTT.

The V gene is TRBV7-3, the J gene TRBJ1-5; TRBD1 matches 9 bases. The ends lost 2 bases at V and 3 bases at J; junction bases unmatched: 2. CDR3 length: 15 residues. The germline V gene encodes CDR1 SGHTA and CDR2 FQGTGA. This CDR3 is CASSLGTGINQPQHF. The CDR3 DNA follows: TGTGCCAGCAGCTTAGGGACAGGGATCAATCAGCCCCAGCATTTT.